A selection of T cell receptor beta chains follows, all from one sample in a study of CD8+ T cells in alopecia areata. Sequenced by immunoSEQ multiplex PCR; TCRdb stores in-frame clones only, minus some. The sample shows some 170,000 clones, less than 75% of them seen only once. The specimen comprised CD8+ T cells sorted from blood, sampled at week 0. The receptor source for this set is a human donor with alopecia areata. CDR3s include the opening cysteine and the closing phenylalanine or tryptophan. A D gene is named only where the DNA matches it firmly. Clone size, where shown, is once, few, many, or a class for clones that have expanded.

>TRBV13|-|-|TRBJ2-5
TGTGCCAGCAGCTTAGGCGGGGCGGCGGAGACCCAGTACTTC
CASSLGGAAETQYF
>TRBV4-1|-|-|TRBJ2-7
TGCGCCAGCAGCCGCGACCGTACCTACGAGCAGTACTTC
CASSRDRTYEQYF
>TRBV2|-|few|TRBJ1-5
TGTGCCAGCAGCGAAAAGGGGGGTAGGGATCAGCCCCAGCATTTT
CASSEKGGRDQPQHF
>TRBV28|TRBD2|-|TRBJ2-7
TGTGCCAGCAGTTTGGGCCCGGGGGGGGCTGGAGAGCAGTACTTC
CASSLGPGGAGEQYF
>TRBV30|-|-|TRBJ1-2
TGTGCCTCCAAGGCCGCCTATGGTGGCTACACCTTC
CASKAAYGGYTF
>TRBV7-9|TRBD1|-|TRBJ2-7
TGTGCCAGCAGCCCGGGACAGGGGGTCTACGAGCAGTACTTC
CASSPGQGVYEQYF
>TRBV7-6|TRBD2|few|TRBJ2-5
TGTGCCAGCAGCACCCCGGGAGGGAAACTCGAGACCCAGTACTTC
CASSTPGGKLETQYF
>TRBV7-8|-|-|TRBJ1-5
TGTGCCAGCAGCTTAGTGGGGGGGGACCAGCCCCAGCATTTT
CASSLVGGDQPQHF
>TRBV15|-|-|TRBJ2-7
TGTGCCACCAGTCCTGAAAGGGCCTCCATCTACGAGCAGTACTTC
CATSPERASIYEQYF
>TRBV30|-|-|TRBJ2-1
TGTGCCTGGAGTGGTGGGATCTACAATGAGCAGTTCTTC
CAWSGGIYNEQFF
>TRBV29-1|TRBD1|few|TRBJ2-1
TGCACGGTTACCCAGGGACAGGGTCTCTACAATGAGCAGTTCTTC
CTVTQGQGLYNEQFF
>TRBV25-1|-|-|TRBJ2-7
TGTGCCAGCAGTGACCTTGGGGGGGCTCGCTCCTACGAGCAGTACTTC
CASSDLGGARSYEQYF
>TRBV6-5|-|-|TRBJ1-2
TGTGCCAGCAGCTCTGGACGGCTTAATGGCTACACCTTC
CASSSGRLNGYTF
>TRBV27|-|few|TRBJ1-5
TGTGCCAGCAGTGTACAGGGACCGCATCAGCCCCAGCATTTT
CASSVQGPHQPQHF
>TRBV5-6|TRBD1|few|TRBJ1-1
TGTGCCAGCAGCGCCGAAAGCCTCCGGGACAGGCTAATGAACACTGAAGCTTTCTTT
CASSAESLRDRLMNTEAFF
>TRBV6-1|-|-|TRBJ2-7
TGTGCCAGCGCGGAATTCTCCTACGAGCAGTACTTC
CASAEFSYEQYF
>TRBV30|-|-|TRBJ2-5
TGTGCCTGGAGGCGGGAATCGGAGACCCAGTACTTC
CAWRRESETQYF